Presented here are 13 T cell receptor beta chains from one specimen sequenced in a study of vaccination and CD4 T cells after COVID-19. These receptors are not linked to any known antigen. Specified treatment: roughly nine-day PBMC culture with coronavirus spike peptide pools or control peptides (ViraFEST assay). Sequencing of cultured CD4+ T cell DNA used the Oncomine TCR Beta short-read assay. TCRdb used MiXCR to reprocess the PCR reads, holding one entry per CDR3 protein. This table holds 15,000 to 20,000 distinct CDR3 sequences, 51% found once. The source was CD4+ T cells from blood, cultured in vitro, collected before SARS-CoV-2 vaccination. The receptors were gathered from a human donor who had recovered from COVID-19.

This clonotype was seen only a few times. The chain uses TRBV11-2 and TRBJ1-1; TRBD1 agrees at 8 bases. Germline-derived CDR1 and CDR2 are SGHAT and FQNNGV. This CDR3 has 12 residues. V shed 7 bases, J shed 8 bases, and the junction held 6 bases outside the gene matches. The CDR3: CASNLRTGEAFF. As DNA, the CDR3 is TGTGCCAGCAACCTACGGACAGGGGAAGCTTTCTTT. Full variable domain (missing parts from reference TRBV11-2 and TRBJ1-1): EAGVAQSPRYKIIEKRQSVAFWCNPISGHATLYWYQQILGQGPKLLIQFQNNGVVDDSQLPKDRFSAERLKGVDSTLKIQPAKLEDSAVYLCASNLRTGEAFFGQGTRLTVV.

This chain joins TRBV10-3 and TRBJ2-1, with 9 nucleotides matching TRBD1. Germline loops: CDR1 ENHRY, CDR2 SYGVKD. The CDR3 consists of 13 residues. The ends lost 10 bases at V and 2 bases at J; junction bases unmatched: 3. The CDR3 DNA sequence: TGTGCCACCCGGGACAGGGCCTACAATGAGCAGTTCTTC. Amino acids: CATRDRAYNEQFF.

The rearrangement joins TRBV18 to TRBJ1-6; no clear D gene. The germline V and J ends were trimmed by 3 bases and 8 bases, with 5 bases remaining between them. The CDR3 is 12 amino acids. Germline V gene lookup returns CDR1 KGHSH and CDR2 LQKENI. The CDR3 loop reads CASSPGDSPLHF. CDR3 sequence (DNA): TGTGCCAGCTCACCCGGGGATTCACCCCTCCACTTT.

This chain links TRBV20-1 with TRBJ2-2; the match to TRBD2 covers 8 bases. The trim removed 3 bases at V and 3 bases at J, leaving 6 bases unmatched. CDR1 and CDR2 (germline): DFQATT, SNEGSKA (reference sequence). CDR3 size: 15 residues. CDR3 DNA: TGCAGTGCTAGGTTGACTAGCGAGTACACCGGGGAGCTGTTTTTT. It encodes CSARLTSEYTGELFF.

This clonotype appeared a few times. The rearrangement uses TRBV19 and TRBJ2-2; 7 nucleotides agree with TRBD1. This CDR3 contains 14 residues. Unmatched junction bases numbered 7, after V lost 6 bases and J lost 6 bases. CDR1 is LNHDA and CDR2 is SQIVND in the germline V gene (reference sequence). CDR3 nucleotide sequence: TGTGCCAGTAGCCACACAGGGGACGCCGGGGAGCTGTTTTTT. Translation: CASSHTGDAGELFF.

V usage is TRBV20-1 and J usage is TRBJ1-5; D not resolved. The CDR3 totals 12 residues. Looked up from germline, CDR1 is DFQATT and CDR2 is SNEGSKA (reference sequence). V was shortened by 7 bases and J by 2 bases, with 9 bases between the two germline ends. The CDR3 DNA sequence: TGCAGTGTTTTATCGGGCAATCAGCCCCAGCATTTT. It translates to CSVLSGNQPQHF.

This clonotype was observed a handful of times. The V gene is TRBV6-1, the J gene TRBJ1-5, with D maybe TRBD1 (5 bases). The CDR3 has 14 amino acids. V was pared by 8 bases and J by 6 bases, with 17 bases between. Germline values: CDR1 MNHNS, CDR2 SASEGT. As DNA, the CDR3 is TGTGCCAGCGTTGGCCTGGGGACGAGTCAGCCCCAGCATTTT. Its translation: CASVGLGTSQPQHF.

This chain joins TRBV19 and TRBJ1-5, with TRBD1 identical over 8 bases. CDR3 length: 16 residues. The germline V gene encodes CDR1 LNHDA and CDR2 SQIVND (reference sequence). The trim removed 5 bases at V and 6 bases at J, leaving 12 bases unmatched. The DNA of the CDR3 is TGTGCCAGTAGTGTAGTTGGCACAGGGGGTTTTCAGCCCCAGCATTTT. Its translation: CASSVVGTGGFQPQHF.

This sequence joins TRBV6-2 or TRBV6-3 and TRBJ1-1; D might be TRBD1 (5 bases). Trimming removed 5 bases from V and 0 bases from J, with 16 bases in between. The CDR3 loop spans 16 amino acids. CDR1 and CDR2 (germline): MNHEY, SVGEGT. DNA for the CDR3: TGTGCCAGCAGTCCGGACACAAGACCCATGAACACTGAAGCTTTCTTT. Translated, it gives CASSPDTRPMNTEAFF.

This rearrangement joins TRBV28 to TRBJ1-2; 10 bases line up with TRBD1. The V gene end was trimmed by 6 bases and the J gene end by 4 bases; junction bases not matched to a gene: 5. Germline V gene data show CDR1 as MDHEN and CDR2 as SYDVKM. The CDR3 length is 14 residues. The CDR3 protein is CASSDRGRIYGYTF. The CDR3 DNA sequence: TGTGCCAGCAGCGACAGGGGGCGGATCTATGGCTACACCTTC.

This clonotype was recorded a few times. The chain joins TRBV7-2 to TRBJ1-2, with 7 bases that match TRBD1. Trimming at V came to 3 bases and at J to 7 bases, leaving 14 bases not matched to a gene. Germline-derived CDR1 and CDR2 are SGHTA and FQGNSA. The CDR3 has 16 amino acids. This CDR3 is CASSLIAGITGAGYTF. CDR3 DNA: TGTGCCAGCAGCTTGATCGCGGGGATTACAGGGGCTGGCTACACCTTC.

The chain is built from TRBV23-1 and TRBJ2-1, with 9 bases that match TRBD1. TRBV23-1 is treated as an ORF (open reading frame) with a function not yet certain. The trim removed 6 bases at V and 1 base at J, leaving 13 bases unmatched. This CDR3 comprises 18 residues. This CDR3 is CASRMGTGRGNSYNEQFF. Here the CDR3 DNA reads TGCGCCAGCAGGATGGGGACAGGGAGAGGAAATTCCTACAATGAGCAGTTCTTC.

The J gene is TRBJ2-5, the V gene TRBV5-1, with 7 bases that match TRBD2. After removal of 0 bases from V and 1 base from J, the junction contained 6 bases not matched to a gene. This CDR3 comprises 16 residues. Per the germline V gene, CDR1 is SGHRS and CDR2 is YFSETQ. CDR3: CASSLGGLAAQETQYF. Here the CDR3 DNA reads TGCGCCAGCAGCTTGGGAGGGCTAGCGGCCCAAGAGACCCAGTACTTC.